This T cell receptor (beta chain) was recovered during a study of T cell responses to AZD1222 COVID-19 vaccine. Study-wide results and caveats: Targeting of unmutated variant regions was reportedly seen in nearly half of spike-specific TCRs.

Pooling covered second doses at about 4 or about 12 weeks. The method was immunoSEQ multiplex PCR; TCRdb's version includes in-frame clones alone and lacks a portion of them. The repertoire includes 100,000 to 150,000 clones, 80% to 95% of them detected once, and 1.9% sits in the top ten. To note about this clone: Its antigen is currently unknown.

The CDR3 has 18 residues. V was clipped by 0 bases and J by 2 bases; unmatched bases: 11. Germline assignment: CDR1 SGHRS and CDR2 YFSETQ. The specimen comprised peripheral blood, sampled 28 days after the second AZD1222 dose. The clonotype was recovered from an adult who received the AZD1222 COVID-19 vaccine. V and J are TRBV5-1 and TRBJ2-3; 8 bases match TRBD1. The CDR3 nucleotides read TGCGCCAGCAGCTTGGGGGGGTTTGGACAGGGTCCCACAGATACGCAGTATTTT. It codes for CASSLGGFGQGPTDTQYF.